This TCR beta chain originates from a study of T cells after yellow fever vaccination. On this clonotype: Its specificity is not known.

J gave up 6 bases and V 7 bases, and 11 bases lay outside the gene matches. This CDR3 has 14 residues. Germline CDR1 is MDHEN and CDR2 is SYDVKM. Broader study findings: By day 5 rather than day 15, the secondary response had peaked, though it was weaker. Reappearing after the booster were most of the clones from primary vaccination (about 95% CD4, about 87% CD8). Sorted repertoires could include abundant contaminating clonotypes from bulk cells.

By 5'RACE template switching, TCR cDNA was produced, with a universal primer site and UMIs added in the process. TCRdb re-analysed the 5' RACE reads in MiXCR, keeping a single row per CDR3 protein. The table includes some 600,000 distinct CDR3 sequences, roughly 12% detected once. Here the sequenced sample was PBMCs, taken on the day of the yellow fever booster vaccination. The chain couples TRBV28 to TRBJ1-2; 7 bases agree with TRBD1. This TCR came from a man in his thirties or forties who received the YFV17D yellow fever vaccine. CDR3 bases: TGTGCCAGCATCCCCGGGACAGCGGTCCATGGCTACACCTTC. Amino acids: CASIPGTAVHGYTF.